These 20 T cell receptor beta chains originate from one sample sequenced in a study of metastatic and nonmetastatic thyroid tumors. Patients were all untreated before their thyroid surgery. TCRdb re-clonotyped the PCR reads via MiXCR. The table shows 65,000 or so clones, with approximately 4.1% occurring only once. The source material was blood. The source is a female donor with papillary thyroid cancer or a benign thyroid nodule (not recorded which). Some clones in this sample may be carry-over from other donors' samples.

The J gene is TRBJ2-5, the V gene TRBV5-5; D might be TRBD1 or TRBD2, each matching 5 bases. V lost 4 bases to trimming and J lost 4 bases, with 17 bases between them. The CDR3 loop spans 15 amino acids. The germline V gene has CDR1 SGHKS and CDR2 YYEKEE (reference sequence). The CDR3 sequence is CASSPTWGRGETQYF. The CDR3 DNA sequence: TGTGCCAGCAGCCCGACGTGGGGCCGGGGAGAGACCCAGTACTTC.

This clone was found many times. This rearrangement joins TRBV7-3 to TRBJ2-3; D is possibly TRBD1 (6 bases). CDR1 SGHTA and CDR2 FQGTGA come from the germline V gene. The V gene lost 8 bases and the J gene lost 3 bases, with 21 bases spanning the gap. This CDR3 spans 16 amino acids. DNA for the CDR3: TGTGCCAGCGCCAGAGCCGACAGGCGGTGGACAGATACGCAGTATTTT. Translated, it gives CASARADRRWTDTQYF.

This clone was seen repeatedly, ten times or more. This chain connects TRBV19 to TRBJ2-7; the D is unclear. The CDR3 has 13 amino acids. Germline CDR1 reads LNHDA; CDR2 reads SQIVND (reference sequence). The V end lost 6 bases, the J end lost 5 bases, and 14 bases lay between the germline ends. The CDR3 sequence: CASSSDGDDEQYF. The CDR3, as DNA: TGTGCCAGTAGCTCCGACGGCGACGACGAGCAGTACTTC.

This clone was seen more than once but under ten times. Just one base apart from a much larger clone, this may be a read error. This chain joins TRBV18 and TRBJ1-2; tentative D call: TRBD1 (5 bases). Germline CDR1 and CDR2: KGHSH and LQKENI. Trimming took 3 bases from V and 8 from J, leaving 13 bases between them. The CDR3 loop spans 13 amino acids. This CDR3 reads CASSPGQRDGYTF. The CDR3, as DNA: TGTGCCAGCTCACCGGGCCAGCGGGACGGCTACACCTTC.

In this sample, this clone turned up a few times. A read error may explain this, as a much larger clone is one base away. CDR3 amino acids: CSATWTSGSTETQYF. The CDR3 nucleotides read TGCAGTGCCACGTGGACTAGCGGGAGCACGGAGACCCAGTACTTC. V is TRBV20-1 and J is TRBJ2-5, with 13 bases identical to TRBD2. The germline V gene has CDR1 DFQATT and CDR2 SNEGSKA (reference sequence). The CDR3 totals 15 residues. V lost 6 bases, J lost 5 bases, and 9 bases stayed unmatched.

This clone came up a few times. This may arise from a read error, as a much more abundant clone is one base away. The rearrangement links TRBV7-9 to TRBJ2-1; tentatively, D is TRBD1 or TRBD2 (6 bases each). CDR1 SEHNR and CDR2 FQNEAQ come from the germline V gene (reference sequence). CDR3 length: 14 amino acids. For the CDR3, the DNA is TGTGCCAGCAGCAAATCCGGGGGCGGCTATGAGCATTTCTTC. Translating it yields CASSKSGGGYEHFF.

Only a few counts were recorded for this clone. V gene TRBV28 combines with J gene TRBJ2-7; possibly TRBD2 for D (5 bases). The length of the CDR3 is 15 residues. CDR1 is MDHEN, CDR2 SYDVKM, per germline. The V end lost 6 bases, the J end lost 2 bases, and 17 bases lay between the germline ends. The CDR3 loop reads CASSGRLPGAYEQYF. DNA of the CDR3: TGTGCCAGCAGCGGCCGACTACCCGGGGCCTACGAGCAGTACTTC.

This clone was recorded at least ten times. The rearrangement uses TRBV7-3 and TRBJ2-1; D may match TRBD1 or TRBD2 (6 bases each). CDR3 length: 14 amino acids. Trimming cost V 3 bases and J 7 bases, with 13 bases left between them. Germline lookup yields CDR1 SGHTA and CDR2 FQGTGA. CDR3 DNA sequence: TGTGCCAGCAGCTTTTCTGGGGGGCAGAATGAGCAGTTCTTC. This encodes CASSFSGGQNEQFF.

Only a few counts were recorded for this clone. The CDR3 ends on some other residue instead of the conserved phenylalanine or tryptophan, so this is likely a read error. The CDR3 DNA is TGTGCCAGCCGCTCAGGGGAGTATAATTCACCCCTCCACCTT. Its translation: CASRSGEYNSPLHL. This chain links TRBV27 with TRBJ1-6; D perhaps matches TRBD1 (6 bases). The CDR3 totals 14 residues. Germline V lookup: CDR1 MNHEY, CDR2 SMNVEV (reference sequence). Trimming stripped 8 bases from V and 4 bases from J, with 12 bases between.

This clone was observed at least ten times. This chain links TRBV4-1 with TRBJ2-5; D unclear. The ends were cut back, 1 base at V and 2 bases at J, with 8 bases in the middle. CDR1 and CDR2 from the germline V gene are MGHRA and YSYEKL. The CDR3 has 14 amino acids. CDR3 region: CASSQVLLQETQYF. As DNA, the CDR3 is TGCGCCAGCAGCCAAGTACTGCTGCAAGAGACCCAGTACTTC.

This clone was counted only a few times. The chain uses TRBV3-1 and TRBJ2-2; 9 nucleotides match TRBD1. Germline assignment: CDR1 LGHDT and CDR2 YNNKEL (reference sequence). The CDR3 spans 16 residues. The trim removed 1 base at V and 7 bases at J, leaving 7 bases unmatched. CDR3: CASSQVNRGRDGELFF. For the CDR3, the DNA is TGTGCCAGCAGCCAAGTGAACAGGGGGCGGGACGGGGAGCTGTTTTTT.

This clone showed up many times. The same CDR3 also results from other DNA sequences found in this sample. In DNA, the CDR3 is TGTGCCAGTAGGCCCCCGGGACAGGGGAACACCGGGGAGCTGTTTTTT. It encodes CASRPPGQGNTGELFF. The chain recombines TRBV19 with TRBJ2-2; 9 bases are a match to TRBD1. This CDR3 comprises 16 residues. V shed 6 bases and J 1 base; nucleotides not matched to a gene: 6. In germline, CDR1 is LNHDA, CDR2 SQIVND (reference sequence).

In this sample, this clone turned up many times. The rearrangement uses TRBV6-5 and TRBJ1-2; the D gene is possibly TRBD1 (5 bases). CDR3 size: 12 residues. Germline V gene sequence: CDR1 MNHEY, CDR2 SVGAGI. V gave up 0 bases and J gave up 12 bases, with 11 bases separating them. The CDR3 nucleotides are TGTGCCAGCAGTTACTCGGGCAGGGCGAACACCTTC. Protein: CASSYSGRANTF.

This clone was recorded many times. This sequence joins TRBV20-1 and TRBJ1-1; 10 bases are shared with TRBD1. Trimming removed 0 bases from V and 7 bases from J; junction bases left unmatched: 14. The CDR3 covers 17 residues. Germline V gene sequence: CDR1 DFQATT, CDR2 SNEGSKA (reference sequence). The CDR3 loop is CSARDSTTGTGASEAFF. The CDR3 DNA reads TGCAGTGCTAGAGATTCAACGACCGGGACAGGGGCGAGTGAAGCTTTCTTT.

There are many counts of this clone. The CDR3 DNA is TGTGCCAGCAGCCCCCCCGGTGACAGTTACACCGGGGAGCTGTTTTTT. The encoded protein is CASSPPGDSYTGELFF. V and J are TRBV12-3 or TRBV12-4 and TRBJ2-2; TRBD1 might be the D (5 bases). Between the trimmed V and J ends, which lost 6 bases and 3 bases, there was a span of 17 bases. The length of the CDR3 is 16 residues.

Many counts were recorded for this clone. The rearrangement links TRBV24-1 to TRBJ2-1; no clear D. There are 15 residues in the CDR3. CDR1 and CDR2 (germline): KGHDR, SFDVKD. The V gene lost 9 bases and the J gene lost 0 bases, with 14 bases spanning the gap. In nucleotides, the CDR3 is TGTGCCACCTCCCCATACCCAGGCTCCTACAATGAGCAGTTCTTC. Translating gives CATSPYPGSYNEQFF.

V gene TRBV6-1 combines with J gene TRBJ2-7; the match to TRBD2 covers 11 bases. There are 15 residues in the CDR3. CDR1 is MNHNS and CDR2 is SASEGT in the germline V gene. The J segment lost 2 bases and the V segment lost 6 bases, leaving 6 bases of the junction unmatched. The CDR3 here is CASRPLAGDPYEQYF. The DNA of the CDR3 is TGTGCCAGCAGGCCACTAGCGGGAGACCCCTACGAGCAGTACTTC.

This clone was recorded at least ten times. CDR3: CSASRTVNQPQHF. CDR3 nucleotide sequence: TGCAGTGCATCTAGGACGGTAAATCAGCCCCAGCATTTT. This chain links TRBV20-1 with TRBJ1-5; no clear D. The CDR3 totals 13 residues. Germline V gene lookup returns CDR1 DFQATT and CDR2 SNEGSKA (reference sequence). Trimming took off 6 bases at V and 4 bases at J, with 13 bases between the two ends.

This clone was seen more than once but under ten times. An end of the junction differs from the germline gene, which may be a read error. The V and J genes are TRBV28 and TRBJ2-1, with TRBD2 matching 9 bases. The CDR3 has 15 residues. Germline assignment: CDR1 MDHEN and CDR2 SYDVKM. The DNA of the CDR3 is TGTGCCTGCAGTTTAGCGGGAGACACTTACAATGAGCAGTTCTTC. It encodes CACSLAGDTYNEQFF.

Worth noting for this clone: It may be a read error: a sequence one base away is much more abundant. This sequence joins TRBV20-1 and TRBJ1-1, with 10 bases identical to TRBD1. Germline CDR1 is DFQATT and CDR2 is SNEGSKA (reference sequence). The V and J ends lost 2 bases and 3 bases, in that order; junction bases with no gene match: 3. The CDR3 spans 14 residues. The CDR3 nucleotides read TGCAGTGCTAGACGACAGGGGGCCTACACTGAAGCTTTCTTT. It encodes CSARRQGAYTEAFF.